This note documents a single T cell receptor beta chain sequence. The table lists this clone with a count of one. What antigen it recognizes has not been identified. No qualities accompany the bases; no much larger clone lies one base away. Spanning cysteine to phenylalanine, the CDR3 consists of 17 amino acids. Here the CDR3 DNA is all that survives: 51 bases in frame from base 1. V and J are trimmed by 0 bases and 2 bases, and the gene matches miss 6 bases of the junction. The germline V gene sets CDR1 to SGHDT and CDR2 to YYEEEE. This sample is drawn from a study of T cell responses to AZD1222 COVID-19 vaccine (dated by TCRdb to the early 2020s). Background for the entire study: AZD1222 recipients whose second dose came at about 4 weeks and those whose second dose came at about 12 weeks were combined into one group, since spike-specific TCR depth and breadth did not differ between the two schedules. TCR sequencing covered 230 or so trial participants: 200 to 210 given two doses of AZD1222 and about 26 given two doses of MenACWY control vaccine. Trial participants were enrolled into age subgroups of 18-55, 56-69 and 70-plus years, which contained around 150, 29 and 61 TCR-sequenced participants, respectively.

The study at large found these results: Reportedly, almost half of the unique spike-specific TCRs recognized epitopes lying outside the regions that are mutated in the B.1.351 and B.1.1.7 variants. Participants were mostly white British and included more females than males, and it was suggested by the authors that clonal diversity may have been underestimated. Conclusions about previously exposed vaccinees were limited because only a handful of AZD1222 recipients were SARS-CoV-2 seropositive at baseline. A significant rise in spike-specific TCR breadth and depth was observed after two AZD1222 doses relative to day 0 and relative to MenACWY recipients. CD4 TCRs associated with the vaccine covered the entire spike protein, and the dominant responses were in regions 160-218 and 743-854. Because no samples from the day 14 peak response were available, repertoires could be characterized only after the peak T cell response. The 56-69-year group was small, and its depth increase did not reach significance, likely because of low power.

What this sample's time point label stands for: baseline before first vaccination. Samples from vaccinated people were obtained from the UK trials COV001 and COV002, which included a single-blind randomized controlled phase 2/3 trial of AZD1222 (ChAdOx1 nCoV-19) in healthy adults. For TCRbeta chain sequencing, PBMC samples were collected from trial participants at day 0 and at day 28 after the second dose. The CDR3 regions of human TCRbeta chains were analyzed by immunosequencing. Per the authors' processing: Repertoire TCRs were checked for matches against a reference library of SARS-CoV-2-specific TCRs that had been generated using the MIRA antigen-specificity platform. Breadth meant the fraction of unique TCRs that were SARS-CoV-2-associated, whereas depth meant the fraction of total T cells that were SARS-CoV-2-associated. Using the MIRA data, each spike-specific TCR was assigned both to the spike region to which the TCR was reactive and to a CD4 or CD8 class. Log10-transformed breadth and depth values were compared by one-way ANOVA with Sidak's multiple comparisons tests. Drawn from immuneACCESS, this table holds only the in-frame rearrangements with V and J called that TCRdb kept. Clones are partly lost; checked studies trace under half to an unresolved V gene and leave the rest unexplained. That table is the source of V, J and clone size, and D and trimming were worked out from the DNA. Within this sample are roughly 79,000 clones, with approximately 80% of them counted one time only. Jointly, the top ten make up 20% to 25% of the sample.

This sequence was found in an adult in good health. This chain joins TRBV5-6 to TRBJ2-3, with 10 junctional bases fitting TRBD2. The specimen was peripheral blood, collected on day 0 of AZD1222 vaccination. Here the CDR3 is given as CASSLASSGGLTDTQYF. The DNA reads TGTGCCAGCAGCTTGGCGTCTAGCGGGGGCCTCACAGATACGCAGTATTTT.